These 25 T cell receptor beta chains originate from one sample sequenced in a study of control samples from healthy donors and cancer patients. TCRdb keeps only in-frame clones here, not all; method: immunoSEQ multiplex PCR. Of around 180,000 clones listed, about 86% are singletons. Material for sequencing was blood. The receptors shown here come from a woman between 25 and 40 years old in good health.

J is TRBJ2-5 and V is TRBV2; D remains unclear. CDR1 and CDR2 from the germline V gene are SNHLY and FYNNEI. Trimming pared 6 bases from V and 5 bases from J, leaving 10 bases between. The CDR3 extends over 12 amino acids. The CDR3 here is CASSPHLETQYF. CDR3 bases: TGTGCCAGCAGCCCACATTTGGAGACCCAGTACTTC.

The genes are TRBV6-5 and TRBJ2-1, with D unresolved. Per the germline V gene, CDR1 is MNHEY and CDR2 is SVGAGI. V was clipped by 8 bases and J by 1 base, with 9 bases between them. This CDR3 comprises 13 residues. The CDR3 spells CASGRISYNEQFF. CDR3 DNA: TGTGCCAGCGGCAGGATTTCCTACAATGAGCAGTTCTTC.

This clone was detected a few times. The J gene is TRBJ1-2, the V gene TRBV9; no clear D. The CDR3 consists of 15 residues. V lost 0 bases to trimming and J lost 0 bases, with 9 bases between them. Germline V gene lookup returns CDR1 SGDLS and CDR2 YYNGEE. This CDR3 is CASSVGTLSNYGYTF. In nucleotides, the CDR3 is TGTGCCAGCAGCGTAGGGACGTTATCTAACTATGGCTACACCTTC. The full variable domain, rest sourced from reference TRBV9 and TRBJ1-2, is DSGVTQTPKHLITATGQRVTLRCSPRSGDLSVYWYQQSLDQGLQFLIQYYNGEERAKGNILERFSAQQFPDLHSELNLSSLELGDSALYFCASSVGTLSNYGYTFGSGTRLTVV.

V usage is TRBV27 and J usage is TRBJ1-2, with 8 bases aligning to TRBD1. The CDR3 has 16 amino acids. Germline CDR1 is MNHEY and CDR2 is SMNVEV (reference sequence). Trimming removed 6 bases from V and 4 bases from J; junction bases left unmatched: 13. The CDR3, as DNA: TGTGCCAGCAGCCTCCGGTCGGACAGGGATCCCTATGGCTACACCTTC. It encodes CASSLRSDRDPYGYTF.

CDR3 residues: CASSQGQAGVGTGELFF. The DNA of the CDR3 is TGCGCCAGCAGCCAAGGACAGGCGGGAGTGGGCACCGGGGAGCTGTTTTTT. This chain uses TRBV4-1 with TRBJ2-2, with D perhaps matching TRBD2 (7 bases). Germline values: CDR1 MGHRA, CDR2 YSYEKL. The length of the CDR3 is 17 residues. Trimming took 1 base from V and 4 from J, leaving 16 bases between them.

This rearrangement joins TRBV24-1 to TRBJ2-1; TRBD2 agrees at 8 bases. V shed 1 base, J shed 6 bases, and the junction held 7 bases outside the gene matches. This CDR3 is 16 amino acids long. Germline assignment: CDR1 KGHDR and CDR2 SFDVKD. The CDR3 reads CATSDFISGGFNEQFF. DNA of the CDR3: TGTGCCACCAGTGATTTTATCAGCGGGGGATTCAATGAGCAGTTCTTC.

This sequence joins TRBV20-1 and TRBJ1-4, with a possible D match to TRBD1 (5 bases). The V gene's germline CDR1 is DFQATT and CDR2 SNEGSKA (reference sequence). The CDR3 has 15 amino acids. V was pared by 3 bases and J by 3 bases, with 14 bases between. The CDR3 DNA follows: TGCAGTGCTAGTCGGGGCGGGGGATCTAATGAAAAACTGTTTTTT. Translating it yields CSASRGGGSNEKLFF.

The CDR3 region is CASSLLGSNYGYTF. In DNA, the CDR3 is TGTGCCAGCAGTTTATTGGGGTCTAACTATGGCTACACCTTC. J is TRBJ1-2 and V is TRBV27; D unresolved. CDR1 is MNHEY and CDR2 is SMNVEV in the germline V gene (reference sequence). V was clipped by 1 base and J by 0 bases, with 6 bases between them. This CDR3 region has 14 residues.

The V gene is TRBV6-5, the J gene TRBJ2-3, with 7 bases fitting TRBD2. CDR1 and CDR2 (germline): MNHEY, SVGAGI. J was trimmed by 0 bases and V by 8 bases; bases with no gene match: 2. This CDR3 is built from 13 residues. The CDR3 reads CASRGGSTDTQYF. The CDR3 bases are TGTGCCAGCCGCGGGGGAAGCACAGATACGCAGTATTTT.

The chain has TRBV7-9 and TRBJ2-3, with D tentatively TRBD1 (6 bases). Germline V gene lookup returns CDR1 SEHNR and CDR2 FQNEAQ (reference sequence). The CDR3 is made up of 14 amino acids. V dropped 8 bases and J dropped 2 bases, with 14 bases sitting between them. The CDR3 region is CASGQQGITDTQYF. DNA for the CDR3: TGTGCCAGCGGACAACAGGGTATCACAGATACGCAGTATTTT.

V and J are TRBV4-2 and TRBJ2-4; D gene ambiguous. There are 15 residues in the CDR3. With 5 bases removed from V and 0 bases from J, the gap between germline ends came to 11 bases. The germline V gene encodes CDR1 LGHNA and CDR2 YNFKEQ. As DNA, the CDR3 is TGTGCCAGCAGCGAGGCGGCCTCAGCCAAAAACATTCAGTACTTC. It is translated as CASSEAASAKNIQYF.

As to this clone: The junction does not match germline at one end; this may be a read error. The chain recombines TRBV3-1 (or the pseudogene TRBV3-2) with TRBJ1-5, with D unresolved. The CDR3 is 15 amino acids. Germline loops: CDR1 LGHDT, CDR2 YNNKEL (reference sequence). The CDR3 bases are TGTGTCAGCAGCCCAAGGGTGGAGAGCAATCAGCCCCAGCATTTT. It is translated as CVSSPRVESNQPQHF.

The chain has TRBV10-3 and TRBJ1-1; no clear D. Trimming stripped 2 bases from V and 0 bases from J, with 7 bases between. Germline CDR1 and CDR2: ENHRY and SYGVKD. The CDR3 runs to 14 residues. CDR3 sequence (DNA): TGTGCCATCAGTGAGCCGGACTTGAACACTGAAGCTTTCTTT. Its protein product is CAISEPDLNTEAFF.

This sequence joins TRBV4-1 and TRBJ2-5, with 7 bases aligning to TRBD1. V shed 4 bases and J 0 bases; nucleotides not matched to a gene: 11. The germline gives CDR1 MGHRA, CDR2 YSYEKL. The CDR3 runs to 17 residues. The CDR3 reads CASSRGGGYPYQETQYF. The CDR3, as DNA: TGCGCCAGCAGCCGAGGGGGCGGGTACCCGTACCAAGAGACCCAGTACTTC.

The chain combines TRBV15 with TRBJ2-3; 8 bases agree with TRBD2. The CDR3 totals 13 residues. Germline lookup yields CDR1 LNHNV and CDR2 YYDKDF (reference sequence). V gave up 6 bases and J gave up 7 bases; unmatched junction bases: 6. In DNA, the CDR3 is TGTGCCACCAGGGCGGGAGGTTCGTATACGCAGTATTTT. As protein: CATRAGGSYTQYF.

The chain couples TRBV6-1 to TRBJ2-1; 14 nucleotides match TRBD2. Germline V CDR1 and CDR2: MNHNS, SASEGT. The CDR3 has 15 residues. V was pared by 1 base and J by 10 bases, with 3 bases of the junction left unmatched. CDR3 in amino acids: CASSEGGLAGVEQFF. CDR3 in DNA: TGTGCCAGCAGTGAAGGGGGACTAGCGGGAGTCGAGCAGTTCTTC.

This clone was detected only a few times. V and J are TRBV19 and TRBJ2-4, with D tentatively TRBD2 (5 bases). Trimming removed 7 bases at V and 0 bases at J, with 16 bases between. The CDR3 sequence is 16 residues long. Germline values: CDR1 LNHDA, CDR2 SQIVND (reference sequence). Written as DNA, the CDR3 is TGTGCCAGTACCCCGGGGAGCAGAAGAGCCAAAAACATTCAGTACTTC. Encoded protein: CASTPGSRRAKNIQYF.

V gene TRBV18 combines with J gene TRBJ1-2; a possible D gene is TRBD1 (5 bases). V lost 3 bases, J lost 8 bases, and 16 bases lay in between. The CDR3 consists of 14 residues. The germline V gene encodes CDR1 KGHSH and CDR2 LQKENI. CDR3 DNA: TGTGCCAGCTCACCTCCCTCAGGGAGGTGGGGCTACACCTTC. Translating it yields CASSPPSGRWGYTF. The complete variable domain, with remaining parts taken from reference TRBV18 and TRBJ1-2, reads NAGVMQNPRHLVRRRGQEARLRCSPMKGHSHVYWYRQLPEEGLKFMVYLQKENIIDESGMPKERFSAEFPKEGPSILRIQQVVRGDSAAYFCASSPPSGRWGYTFGSGTRLTVV.

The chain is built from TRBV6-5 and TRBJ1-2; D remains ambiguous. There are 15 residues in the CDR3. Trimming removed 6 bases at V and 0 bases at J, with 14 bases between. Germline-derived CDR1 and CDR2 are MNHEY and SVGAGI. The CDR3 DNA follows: TGTGCCAGCAGCCGGACCTCAATAGCTAACTATGGCTACACCTTC. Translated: CASSRTSIANYGYTF.

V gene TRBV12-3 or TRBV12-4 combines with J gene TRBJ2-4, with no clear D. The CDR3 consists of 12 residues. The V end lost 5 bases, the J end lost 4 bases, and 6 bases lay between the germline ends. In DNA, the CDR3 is TGTGCCAGCAGTGCCCCAAAAAACATTCAGTACTTC. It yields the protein CASSAPKNIQYF.

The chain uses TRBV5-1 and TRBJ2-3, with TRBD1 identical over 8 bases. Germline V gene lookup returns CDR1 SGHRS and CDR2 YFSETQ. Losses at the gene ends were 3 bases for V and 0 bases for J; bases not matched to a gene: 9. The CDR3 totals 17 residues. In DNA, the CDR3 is TGCGCCAGCAGCTCTGAGCCGGACAGGGCTAGCACAGATACGCAGTATTTT. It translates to CASSSEPDRASTDTQYF. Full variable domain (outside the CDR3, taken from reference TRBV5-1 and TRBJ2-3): KAGVTQTPRYLIKTRGQQVTLSCSPISGHRSVSWYQQTPGQGLQFLFEYFSETQRNKGNFPGRFSGRQFSNSRSEMNVSTLELGDSALYLCASSSEPDRASTDTQYFGPGTRLTVL.

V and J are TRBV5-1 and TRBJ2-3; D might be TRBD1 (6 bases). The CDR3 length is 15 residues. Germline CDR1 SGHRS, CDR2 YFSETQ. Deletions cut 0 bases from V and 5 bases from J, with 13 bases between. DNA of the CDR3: TGCGCCAGCAGCTTGGATGGCAGGGGAAGAGATACGCAGTATTTT. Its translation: CASSLDGRGRDTQYF.

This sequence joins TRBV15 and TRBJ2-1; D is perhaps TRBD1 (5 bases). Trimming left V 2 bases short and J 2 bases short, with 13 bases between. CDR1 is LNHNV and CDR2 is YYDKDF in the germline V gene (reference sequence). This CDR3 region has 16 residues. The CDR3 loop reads CATSRPGIGAYNEQFF. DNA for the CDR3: TGTGCCACCAGCAGACCAGGGATTGGGGCCTACAATGAGCAGTTCTTC.

Here the CDR3 reads CASSPPGQANEQFF. The CDR3 DNA is TGTGCCAGCAGCCCGCCGGGACAGGCAAATGAGCAGTTCTTC. The V gene is TRBV7-9, the J gene TRBJ2-1; 8 bases fit TRBD1. Per germline, CDR1 SEHNR and CDR2 FQNEAQ (reference sequence). The CDR3 spans 14 residues. V dropped 5 bases and J dropped 7; count of bases not matched to a gene: 7.

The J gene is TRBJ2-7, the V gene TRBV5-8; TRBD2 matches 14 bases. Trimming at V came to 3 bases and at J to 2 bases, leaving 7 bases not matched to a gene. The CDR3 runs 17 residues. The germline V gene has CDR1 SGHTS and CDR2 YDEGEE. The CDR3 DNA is TGTGCCAGCAGCTGGGGAGAGACTAGCGGGAGGGCCTACGAGCAGTACTTC. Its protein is CASSWGETSGRAYEQYF.